One and the same sample provided the 11 T cell receptor beta chains below, sequenced in a study of cytomegalovirus exposure and HLA in healthy donors (dated by TCRdb to the late 2010s). The method was the immunoSEQ multiplex PCR assay. For the multiplex PCR, a mixture combining 60 forward primers for TCR Vbeta segments and 13 reverse primers for TCR Jbeta segments was used. TCRdb mirrors the immuneACCESS table, restricted to in-frame sequences. Some clones are absent from its copies; in checked studies, under half trace to an unresolved V gene, and the reason for the others is unknown. This sample has more than 150,000 clones in its table, and around 80% of those were observed once. Roughly 7.1% of the sample is taken by the ten largest. The specimen sequenced was PBMCs. Source of these receptors: a woman aged 40 to 50 in good health and CMV-seropositive.

In its sample, this clone was seen a few times. The chain couples TRBV4-2 to TRBJ1-3, with D hard to call. Deletions cut 5 bases from V and 2 bases from J, with 16 bases between. CDR3 length: 16 residues. Germline values: CDR1 LGHNA, CDR2 YNFKEQ. Here the CDR3 DNA reads TGTGCCAGCAGCGAATCCGCCCGGGGAACTGGAAACACCATATATTTT. This translates into CASSESARGTGNTIYF.

V is TRBV18 and J is TRBJ2-7; possibly TRBD2 for D (5 bases). The length of the CDR3 is 15 residues. Trimming left V 2 bases short and J 3 bases short, with 14 bases between. CDR1 is KGHSH, CDR2 LQKENI, per germline. This CDR3 is CASSPDVSGYYEQYF. CDR3 sequence (DNA): TGTGCCAGCTCACCAGACGTGTCGGGGTACTACGAGCAGTACTTC. Combining the CDR3 with reference TRBV18 and TRBJ2-7 gives the whole variable domain NAGVMQNPRHLVRRRGQEARLRCSPMKGHSHVYWYRQLPEEGLKFMVYLQKENIIDESGMPKERFSAEFPKEGPSILRIQQVVRGDSAAYFCASSPDVSGYYEQYFGPGTRLTVT.

V usage is TRBV7-6 and J usage is TRBJ2-3, with TRBD2 matching over 11 bases. The V gene's germline CDR1 is SGHVS and CDR2 FNYEAQ. Trimming cost V 2 bases and J 6 bases; bases outside gene matches: 13. CDR3 length: 18 amino acids. The CDR3 DNA is TGTGCCAGCAGCTTAAGCGGACTAGCGGGTATGCCCGTGGATACGCAGTATTTT. Translation gives CASSLSGLAGMPVDTQYF.

The chain has TRBV7-2 and TRBJ2-2; maybe TRBD2 (7 bases). Germline lookup yields CDR1 SGHTA and CDR2 FQGNSA. V shed 9 bases and J shed 4 bases, with 15 bases lying between them. The CDR3 spans 14 residues. The CDR3 DNA is TGTGCCAGTTTGGCGGGGGCTGTCACCGGGGAGCTGTTTTTT. Amino acid sequence: CASLAGAVTGELFF.

This clone was picked up one time. The chain has TRBV19 and TRBJ1-2; D ambiguous. The germline gives CDR1 LNHDA, CDR2 SQIVND (reference sequence). V was cut by 1 base and J by 7 bases, with 10 bases left in between. The CDR3 runs to 13 residues. CDR3 coding DNA: TGTGCCAGTAGTATAGGATGGGCTCCTGGCTACACCTTC. Translated: CASSIGWAPGYTF.

The chain has TRBV7-3 and TRBJ2-1; 13 bases are a match to TRBD2. Germline-derived CDR1 and CDR2 are SGHTA and FQGTGA. The ends lost 5 bases at V and 5 bases at J; junction bases unmatched: 6. CDR3 length: 16 amino acids. This CDR3 reads CASSPFTSGRDNEQFF. CDR3 coding DNA: TGTGCCAGCAGCCCGTTCACTAGCGGGAGGGACAATGAGCAGTTCTTC.

On this clone itself: The junction and the germline gene differ at one end; a read error may be behind it. V and J are TRBV7-7 and TRBJ1-4; perhaps TRBD1 as D (6 bases). CDR3 length: 14 residues. Germline CDR1 reads SSHAT; CDR2 reads FNYEAQ (reference sequence). This chain's CDR3 is CASSLDRTNEKLFF. CDR3 sequence (DNA): TGTGCTAGCAGCTTGGACAGAACTAATGAAAAACTGTTTTTT.

The chain links TRBV9 to TRBJ2-3, with 7 bases matching TRBD2. CDR3 length: 15 residues. Germline V gene sequence: CDR1 SGDLS, CDR2 YYNGEE. V lost 4 bases to trimming and J lost 0 bases; unmatched junction nucleotides: 5. The CDR3 loop reads CASSPWGGSTDTQYF. In DNA, the CDR3 is TGTGCCAGCAGCCCCTGGGGGGGAAGCACAGATACGCAGTATTTT.

In its sample, this clone was seen a few times. The rearrangement links TRBV6-5 to TRBJ2-3, with D possibly TRBD1 on 6 matching bases. This CDR3 has 15 residues. Germline assignment: CDR1 MNHEY and CDR2 SVGAGI. V was cut by 2 bases and J by 6 bases, with 15 bases left in between. CDR3 nucleotide sequence: TGTGCCAGCAGTTACCGGGGACACGAAGGTGATACGCAGTATTTT. Protein product: CASSYRGHEGDTQYF.

The genes are TRBV18 and TRBJ2-7; 9 bases map to TRBD1. Germline V lookup: CDR1 KGHSH, CDR2 LQKENI. The ends lost 2 bases at V and 4 bases at J; junction bases unmatched: 6. The CDR3 runs 15 residues. This CDR3 is CASSPGTGGIYEQYF. Here the CDR3 DNA reads TGTGCCAGCTCACCAGGCACAGGGGGCATTTACGAGCAGTACTTC.

The rearrangement uses TRBV2 and TRBJ2-7; TRBD2 agrees at 9 bases. The CDR3 extends over 12 amino acids. Germline V gives CDR1 SNHLY, CDR2 FYNNEI. V was clipped by 8 bases and J by 5 bases; unmatched bases: 4. CDR3 sequence: CASQAGGNEQYF. The CDR3, as DNA: TGTGCCAGCCAGGCGGGGGGGAACGAGCAGTACTTC. Full variable domain (remainder filled in from reference TRBV2 and TRBJ2-7): EPEVTQTPSHQVTQMGQEVILRCVPISNHLYFYWYRQILGQKVEFLVSFYNNEISEKSEIFDDQFSVERPDGSNFTLKIRSTKLEDSAMYFCASQAGGNEQYFGPGTRLTVT.